This TCR beta chain was recorded in a study of T cells in Graves' hyperthyroidism and ophthalmopathy (dated by TCRdb to about 2019). With respect to the entire study: Peripheral blood was sampled at the time of initial diagnosis, prior to any treatment. TCR V-J signatures able to tell the groups apart were searched for in a discovery cohort of around 95 patients, of whom more than 40 had Graves' ophthalmopathy and some 60 had stable Graves' hyperthyroidism. Prospective prediction of ophthalmopathy was tested in an independent validation cohort consisting of roughly 20 hyperthyroidism patients and around 17 patients who later progressed to ophthalmopathy. The approximately 100 discovery patients were divided at random into training and test sets in a 7:3 ratio. The study also compared thyroid tissue and blood T-cell repertoires from 5 to 7 Graves' hyperthyroidism patients. Following sampling, methimazole starting at 30 mg daily was given to hyperthyroidism patients, and high-dose intravenous methylprednisolone was given to ophthalmopathy patients. TCR Vbeta CDR3 sequencing of 120 to 150 peripheral blood samples (43 ophthalmopathy, approximately 80 hyperthyroidism and roughly 17 progressor patients) is reported in the paper.

This clonotype has ten or more counts. This receptor's antigen is unknown. Per-base quality was not reported, and no clone a single base away is much larger than it. Stable Graves' hyperthyroidism was defined as the absence of progression to ophthalmopathy over 18 months of follow-up. Hyperthyroidism patients were newly diagnosed, with disease duration under 2 months, and aged 18 to 65 years. Any patient with an uncontrolled infection, another autoimmune disease, pregnancy or lactation was excluded. Diagnoses relied on clinical symptoms, serum thyroxine and TRAb, thyroid ultrasound and orbital computed tomography. Ficoll-Paque density gradient centrifugation was used to isolate PBMCs from about 10 ml of fresh peripheral blood. Total RNA was extracted using Trizol reagent, and RNA quality was assessed on an Agilent 2100 Bioanalyzer. The TCR beta CDR3 regions were amplified from the RNA transcripts. The first round of RT-PCR for the TCR CDR3 was performed with the HTBI primer set and the Qiagen OneStep RT-PCR kit. Libraries were constructed in a second round of multiplex PCR, after which size selection and purification were carried out. Paired-end sequencing of the libraries was performed with 100 bp reads on an Illumina HiSeq2000. On the authors' methods: SOAPnuke was used to process the raw data, removing reads that contained adapters or uncalled bases, had a mean Phred below 15, or lacked an exact match to the constant primer or identifier. High-quality paired reads were merged with COPE v1.2.5, and unique nucleotide sequences were defined as clonotypes. MiTCR v1.1 was used to align clonotypes to the IMGT TRBV, TRBD and TRBJ reference segments. Analysis was restricted to V-J combinations with a frequency above 0.0001, which covered 98% to 99.2% of repertoires. A TCS score was defined as the ratio between F50 (clonal expansion) and ExV (chaos), using BLOSUM62-based TCRdist between CDR3 peptides within each V-J. Welch's t-statistics and random forest reduced 514 V-J features to 10 to 15, which were used in a naive Bayes classifier (R e1071). TCRdb applied fastp at Q25 and MiXCR to the public reads, then kept only in-frame beta chains. CDR3 protein sequences are deduplicated, and each keeps its most common genes and DNA. TCRdb's processing, not the study's, gives the V and J calls here. The sample table records some 350,000 distinct CDR3 sequences; approximately 20% of these occur just once. 3.7% of the sample belongs to the ten largest clones.

Study-level results and caveats: In validation, the model predicted progression to ophthalmopathy a median of around 6.5 months before onset, with about 71% sensitivity and 72.22% specificity. Sample size was not statistically predetermined, and blinding of investigators to group allocation was not performed. A 13 V-J signature model separated ophthalmopathy from stable hyperthyroidism, with about 90% sensitivity and about 81% specificity in cross-validation and 80%/75% in testing. Blood samples also contained most of the expanded thyroid clonotypes (frequency above 0.001), which suggests that blood repertoires may reflect thyroid immune responses.

Trimming costs V 0 bases and J 1 base, and their ends lie 9 bases apart. Looking up the germline V gene yields CDR1 SGHTA and CDR2 FQGNSA. The CDR3 measures 15 amino acids from cysteine to phenylalanine. The DNA shown is the 45-base CDR3, in frame from base 1. This receptor was identified in a woman aged 18-29 years with Graves' hyperthyroidism. Rearrangement joined TRBV7-2 to TRBJ1-1; the D gene is perhaps TRBD1, on 5 matching bases. Sequenced: blood. The DNA is as follows: TGTGCCAGCAGCTTAGCATGGCAGGGGAACACTGAAGCTTTCTTT. Its translation is CASSLAWQGNTEAFF.